Sequencing of this T cell receptor (beta chain) was carried out in a study of control samples from healthy donors and cancer patients. Sequenced by immunoSEQ multiplex PCR; TCRdb stores in-frame clones only, minus some. The sample carries roughly 130,000 clones, about nine tenths recorded once. The sample consisted of blood. The receptor was derived from a man between 18 and 35 years old in good health.

The CDR3 is CASSPRQAGELFF. DNA for the CDR3: TGTGCCAGCAGCCCCCGCCAAGCCGGGGAGCTGTTTTTT. The V call is TRBV14, the J call TRBJ2-2, with D unclear. Trimming removed 4 bases from V and 6 bases from J, with 9 bases in between. Germline V gives CDR1 SGHDN, CDR2 FVKESK. The CDR3 is 13 amino acids.